This record covers a single TCR beta chain. The antigen remains unidentified. This sample was taken from a study of beta chain features in type 1 diabetes. Study background: Age and gender were similar between patients and healthy donors, as were cell yields. Study-level findings and limits: Naive, central memory and Treg TCRB repertoires appeared more alike in patients than in healthy donors. Researchers caution that PCR might favor shorter templates, equally among patients and controls. All four CD4+ subsets of Type 1 diabetes patients contained TCRB CDR3s that were moderately but significantly shorter.

The entirety of the isolated RNA underwent reverse transcription, so expressed TCRB transcripts were sequenced. Produced via immunoSEQ multiplex PCR; TCRdb's table is partial and in-frame only. The table lists 150,000 to 200,000 clones, 50% to 70% of them singletons. Germline V lookup: CDR1 SQVTM, CDR2 ANQGSEA. V lost 6 bases to trimming and J lost 6 bases, with 12 bases between them. The CDR3 is made up of 12 amino acids. Via the markers CD45RO/CCR7/CD25/CD127/CD95/CD27, stem cell-like memory, regulatory, central memory and naive CD4+ cells were sorted. The V call is TRBV29-1, the J call TRBJ1-5; TRBD1 might be the D (6 bases). The specimen was naive CD4+ T cells from blood. This TCR was sampled from a man younger than 40 with type 1 diabetes. The CDR3 sequence is CSVTGPGQPQHF. In nucleotides, the CDR3 is TGCAGCGTCACAGGGCCTGGTCAGCCCCAGCATTTT.